The clone carrying this T cell receptor beta chain showed up just a few times. The antigen remains undetermined. This sample is part of a study of shared clonotypes between healthy human individuals. Using immunoSEQ multiplex PCR, the repertoire was profiled, and TCRdb retains in-frame clones only, with some absent. This table has about 1.1 million clones, approximately 80% appearing once. Study-level findings and limits: Non-shared clonotypes were found to have lower generation probabilities than the clonotypes that were shared by all four of the sorted-subset donors. A few donors had around 5% of their naive CD4 clonotypes in common. As a rule, naive subsets had a larger estimated richness than memory subsets.

Germline V gives CDR1 MNHNS, CDR2 SASEGT. Trimming pared 3 bases from V and 4 bases from J, leaving 10 bases between. The CDR3 sequence is 14 residues long. The receptor's source is a young man in good health. Some clones in this sample may be carry-over from other donors' samples. The sample taken for sequencing was memory CD4+ T cells from PBMCs. Subset reported: CD45RA-negative fraction. The rearrangement uses TRBV6-1 and TRBJ1-5; possible D gene TRBD1, 5 bases. DNA for the CDR3: TGTGCCAGCAGTGAGGGACCGCTAAATCAGCCCCAGCATTTT. Residues: CASSEGPLNQPQHF.